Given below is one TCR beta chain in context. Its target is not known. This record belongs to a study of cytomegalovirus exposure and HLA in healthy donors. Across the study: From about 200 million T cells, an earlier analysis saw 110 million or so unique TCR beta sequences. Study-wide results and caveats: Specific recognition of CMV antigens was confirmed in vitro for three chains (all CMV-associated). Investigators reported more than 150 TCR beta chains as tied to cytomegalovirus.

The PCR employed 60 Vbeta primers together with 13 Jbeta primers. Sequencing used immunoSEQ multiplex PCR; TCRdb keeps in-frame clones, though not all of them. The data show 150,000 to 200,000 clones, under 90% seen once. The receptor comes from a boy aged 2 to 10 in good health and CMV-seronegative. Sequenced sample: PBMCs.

CDR3 residues: CASSRDSFFSGANVLTF. The CDR3 nucleotides are TGTGCCAGCTCACGGGACAGCTTCTTCTCTGGGGCCAACGTCCTGACTTTC. The J gene is TRBJ2-6, the V gene TRBV18, with 7 bases lining up with TRBD1. The J segment lost 0 bases and the V segment lost 4 bases, leaving 6 bases of the junction unmatched. Germline V gene lookup returns CDR1 KGHSH and CDR2 LQKENI. This CDR3 is 17 amino acids long.